This is a list of T cell receptor beta chains from one sample in a study of blood T cell repertoires in COVID-19. Assay: immunoSEQ multiplex PCR; the TCRdb copy retains only in-frame clones and omits some. The sample has under 20,000 clones, approximately 80% seen once; the top ten hold 8% to 13%. Sequenced: peripheral blood. The receptors originated from a man older than 75 with acute or convalescent COVID-19. Each CDR3 is given with its conserved first and last residue. Each record gives: V gene, clone size, D gene, J gene, CDR3 protein, CDR3 DNA. A D gene is named only where the DNA matches it firmly. The size entry is marked missing in some rows and otherwise reads once, few, many or a size class.

V gene: TRBV7-2
clone size: few
D gene: -
J gene: TRBJ1-3
CDR3 protein: CASSFAGSGSGNTIYF
CDR3 DNA: TGTGCCAGCAGCTTCGCAGGGTCTGGGTCTGGAAACACCATATATTTT

V gene: TRBV12-3/TRBV12-4
clone size: -
D gene: TRBD1
J gene: TRBJ1-1
CDR3 protein: CAAGGTGIEAFF
CDR3 DNA: TGTGCCGCCGGCGGGACAGGGATTGAAGCTTTCTTT

V gene: TRBV18
clone size: -
D gene: -
J gene: TRBJ2-1
CDR3 protein: CASSPSRGAYNEQFF
CDR3 DNA: TGTGCCAGCTCACCATCCCGGGGGGCATACAATGAGCAGTTCTTC

V gene: TRBV18
clone size: -
D gene: -
J gene: TRBJ1-1
CDR3 protein: CASSPRRSGQNTEAFF
CDR3 DNA: TGTGCCAGCTCACCACGACGTTCAGGGCAGAACACTGAAGCTTTCTTT

V gene: TRBV10-3
clone size: -
D gene: -
J gene: TRBJ1-6
CDR3 protein: CAISESQGNNSPLHF
CDR3 DNA: TGTGCCATCAGTGAGTCCCAGGGAAACAATTCACCCCTCCACTTT

V gene: TRBV5-1
clone size: -
D gene: TRBD1
J gene: TRBJ2-7
CDR3 protein: CASSSQNRGQYEQYF
CDR3 DNA: TGCGCCAGCAGCTCTCAAAACAGGGGGCAGTACGAGCAGTACTTC

V gene: TRBV10-3
clone size: few
D gene: -
J gene: TRBJ1-5
CDR3 protein: CAIRGPGVGQPQHF
CDR3 DNA: TGTGCCATCAGAGGACCGGGGGTGGGTCAGCCCCAGCATTTT

V gene: TRBV6-5
clone size: -
D gene: TRBD1
J gene: TRBJ1-2
CDR3 protein: CASGADRANYGYTF
CDR3 DNA: TGTGCCAGCGGGGCAGACAGGGCGAACTATGGCTACACCTTC

V gene: TRBV19
clone size: -
D gene: TRBD2
J gene: TRBJ2-1
CDR3 protein: CACSLTSGGAGEQFF
CDR3 DNA: TGTGCCTGTAGTTTGACTAGCGGGGGGGCCGGTGAGCAGTTCTTC

V gene: TRBV6-5
clone size: -
D gene: TRBD2
J gene: TRBJ2-1
CDR3 protein: CASSYERGHNEQFF
CDR3 DNA: TGTGCCAGCAGTTACGAGCGGGGGCACAATGAGCAGTTCTTC

V gene: TRBV5-1
clone size: few
D gene: TRBD2
J gene: TRBJ2-1
CDR3 protein: CASRYGLAGGSSYNEQFF
CDR3 DNA: TGCGCCAGCAGGTACGGCCTAGCGGGGGGGTCCTCCTACAATGAGCAGTTCTTC

V gene: TRBV5-5
clone size: -
D gene: TRBD1
J gene: TRBJ2-5
CDR3 protein: CASSITGGGETQYF
CDR3 DNA: TGTGCCAGCAGCATTACAGGGGGCGGGGAGACCCAGTACTTC

V gene: TRBV19
clone size: once
D gene: TRBD2
J gene: TRBJ2-3
CDR3 protein: CASSDSGGAKDTQYF
CDR3 DNA: TGTGCCAGTAGTGATAGCGGGGGGGCCAAAGATACGCAGTATTTT

V gene: TRBV6-5
clone size: -
D gene: TRBD2
J gene: TRBJ2-1
CDR3 protein: CASSYGAGDFYNEQFF
CDR3 DNA: TGTGCCAGCAGTTACGGAGCGGGGGATTTCTACAATGAGCAGTTCTTC

V gene: TRBV7-2
clone size: -
D gene: TRBD2
J gene: TRBJ2-3
CDR3 protein: CASSSSGGTDTQYF
CDR3 DNA: TGTGCCAGCAGCTCTAGCGGGGGCACAGATACGCAGTATTTT

V gene: TRBV6-1
clone size: -
D gene: -
J gene: TRBJ2-1
CDR3 protein: CASSENDRSSYNEQFF
CDR3 DNA: TGTGCCAGCAGTGAAAATGACAGAAGCTCCTACAATGAGCAGTTCTTC

V gene: TRBV10-3
clone size: -
D gene: -
J gene: TRBJ2-3
CDR3 protein: CAITETVTDTQYF
CDR3 DNA: TGTGCCATCACCGAGACAGTCACAGATACGCAGTATTTT

V gene: TRBV5-4
clone size: -
D gene: -
J gene: TRBJ2-1
CDR3 protein: CASSLGGSYNEQFF
CDR3 DNA: TGTGCCAGCAGCTTAGGGGGTTCCTACAATGAGCAGTTCTTC

V gene: TRBV6-6
clone size: -
D gene: -
J gene: TRBJ1-1
CDR3 protein: CASSYGRGVRDTEAFF
CDR3 DNA: TGTGCCAGCAGTTACGGCAGGGGCGTCAGGGACACTGAAGCTTTCTTT

V gene: TRBV3-1/TRBV3-2
clone size: -
D gene: TRBD2
J gene: TRBJ2-1
CDR3 protein: CASSHHQSGAYNEQFF
CDR3 DNA: TGTGCCAGCAGCCATCATCAAAGCGGGGCCTACAATGAGCAGTTCTTC

V gene: TRBV11-2
clone size: -
D gene: -
J gene: TRBJ1-1
CDR3 protein: CASSQRLEAFF
CDR3 DNA: TGTGCCAGCAGCCAGAGGCTGGAAGCTTTCTTT

V gene: TRBV5-6
clone size: -
D gene: TRBD1
J gene: TRBJ1-6
CDR3 protein: CASSPDRGNSPLHF
CDR3 DNA: TGTGCCAGCAGCCCGGACAGGGGTAATTCACCCCTCCACTTT

V gene: TRBV6-2/TRBV6-3
clone size: -
D gene: TRBD1
J gene: TRBJ1-6
CDR3 protein: CASSSRDRGFGSPLHF
CDR3 DNA: TGTGCCAGCAGTAGCCGGGACAGGGGTTTCGGTTCACCCCTCCACTTT

V gene: TRBV7-3
clone size: -
D gene: -
J gene: TRBJ2-2
CDR3 protein: CASASKKNTGELFF
CDR3 DNA: TGTGCCAGCGCCTCTAAAAAGAACACCGGGGAGCTGTTTTTT

V gene: TRBV14
clone size: -
D gene: TRBD1
J gene: TRBJ1-4
CDR3 protein: CASSLGTGKTEKLFF
CDR3 DNA: TGTGCCAGCAGCCTTGGGACAGGGAAAACTGAAAAACTGTTTTTT

V gene: TRBV27
clone size: -
D gene: TRBD1
J gene: TRBJ1-6
CDR3 protein: CASSSGGTGSVPLHF
CDR3 DNA: TGTGCCAGCAGTTCAGGGGGGACGGGATCGGTTCCCCTCCACTTT

V gene: TRBV5-5
clone size: once
D gene: -
J gene: TRBJ2-6
CDR3 protein: CASSLGVSGANVLTF
CDR3 DNA: TGTGCCAGCAGCCTCGGTGTCTCTGGGGCCAACGTCCTGACTTTC

V gene: TRBV4-3
clone size: -
D gene: -
J gene: TRBJ2-7
CDR3 protein: CASSRGTSERQYF
CDR3 DNA: TGCGCCAGCAGCCGGGGGACATCCGAGCGGCAGTACTTC

V gene: TRBV6-5
clone size: -
D gene: TRBD1
J gene: TRBJ1-1
CDR3 protein: CASRQTGAITFF
CDR3 DNA: TGTGCCAGCAGACAGACAGGGGCGATAACTTTCTTT

V gene: TRBV7-2
clone size: -
D gene: TRBD1
J gene: TRBJ1-5
CDR3 protein: CASSLYRGFSQPQHF
CDR3 DNA: TGTGCCAGCAGCTTATACAGGGGGTTCAGTCAGCCCCAGCATTTT

V gene: TRBV2
clone size: -
D gene: TRBD1
J gene: TRBJ1-2
CDR3 protein: CASRDDRGIFGYTF
CDR3 DNA: TGTGCCAGCAGGGACGACAGGGGAATTTTTGGCTACACCTTC

V gene: TRBV6-5
clone size: -
D gene: -
J gene: TRBJ1-2
CDR3 protein: CASSYSGVYTF
CDR3 DNA: TGTGCCAGCAGTTACTCTGGAGTCTACACCTTC

V gene: TRBV2
clone size: -
D gene: -
J gene: TRBJ1-5
CDR3 protein: CASSEGQISNQPQHF
CDR3 DNA: TGTGCCAGCAGTGAAGGACAGATTAGCAATCAGCCCCAGCATTTT

V gene: TRBV30
clone size: -
D gene: TRBD1
J gene: TRBJ1-2
CDR3 protein: CAWNGQGEGYTF
CDR3 DNA: TGTGCCTGGAATGGACAGGGGGAGGGCTACACCTTC

V gene: TRBV7-2
clone size: -
D gene: TRBD1
J gene: TRBJ2-5
CDR3 protein: CASSLAMTGGRETQYF
CDR3 DNA: TGTGCCAGCAGCTTAGCGATGACAGGGGGCCGCGAGACCCAGTACTTC

V gene: TRBV18
clone size: -
D gene: -
J gene: TRBJ1-1
CDR3 protein: CASSPQTRNYEAFF
CDR3 DNA: TGTGCCAGCTCACCTCAAACAAGGAACTATGAAGCTTTCTTT

V gene: TRBV18
clone size: few
D gene: -
J gene: TRBJ2-5
CDR3 protein: CASSSTGFQETQYF
CDR3 DNA: TGTGCCAGCTCATCCACAGGGTTTCAAGAGACCCAGTACTTC

V gene: TRBV19
clone size: few
D gene: TRBD1
J gene: TRBJ1-5
CDR3 protein: CASSARDRGSNQPQHF
CDR3 DNA: TGTGCCAGTAGTGCCCGGGACAGGGGAAGCAATCAGCCCCAGCATTTT

V gene: TRBV12-5
clone size: -
D gene: TRBD2
J gene: TRBJ2-3
CDR3 protein: CASGRGLAVGSDTQYF
CDR3 DNA: TGTGCTAGTGGTCGGGGACTAGCGGTGGGCTCAGATACGCAGTATTTT

V gene: TRBV19
clone size: -
D gene: -
J gene: TRBJ1-5
CDR3 protein: CASSTQENQPQHF
CDR3 DNA: TGTGCCAGTAGTACACAGGAGAATCAGCCCCAGCATTTT

V gene: TRBV5-4
clone size: -
D gene: TRBD1
J gene: TRBJ1-4
CDR3 protein: CASSLQGAGEKLFF
CDR3 DNA: TGTGCCAGCAGCTTACAGGGGGCAGGGGAAAAACTGTTTTTT

V gene: TRBV7-2
clone size: -
D gene: -
J gene: TRBJ1-5
CDR3 protein: CASSSRKTGYSNQPQHF
CDR3 DNA: TGTGCCAGCAGCTCCCGAAAGACAGGTTATAGCAATCAGCCCCAGCATTTT

V gene: TRBV29-1
clone size: few
D gene: -
J gene: TRBJ2-5
CDR3 protein: CSVDRLGLKETQYF
CDR3 DNA: TGCAGCGTTGATCGCCTGGGACTGAAAGAGACCCAGTACTTC

V gene: TRBV14
clone size: -
D gene: -
J gene: TRBJ1-2
CDR3 protein: CASSQVHRDSYGYTF
CDR3 DNA: TGTGCCAGCAGCCAAGTTCACAGGGATTCCTATGGCTACACCTTC

V gene: TRBV27
clone size: -
D gene: -
J gene: TRBJ1-5
CDR3 protein: CASSLSPVRDNQPQHF
CDR3 DNA: TGTGCCAGCAGTTTATCTCCAGTCAGGGACAATCAGCCCCAGCATTTT

V gene: TRBV21-1
clone size: once
D gene: -
J gene: TRBJ2-2
CDR3 protein: CASSKPRLGQGLNIEDTGELFF
CDR3 DNA: TGTGCCAGCAGCAAACCAAGGTTGGGACAGGGACTGAACATTGAGGACACCGGGGAGCTGTTTTTT

V gene: TRBV18
clone size: -
D gene: -
J gene: TRBJ1-5
CDR3 protein: CASSPPSRGGYSNQPQHF
CDR3 DNA: TGTGCCAGCTCACCACCGAGCCGGGGGGGCTATAGCAATCAGCCCCAGCATTTT

V gene: TRBV28
clone size: -
D gene: TRBD1
J gene: TRBJ2-1
CDR3 protein: CASRFNRDRVGNEQFF
CDR3 DNA: TGTGCCAGCAGATTTAACCGGGACAGGGTTGGAAATGAGCAGTTCTTC

V gene: TRBV6-5
clone size: -
D gene: -
J gene: TRBJ1-3
CDR3 protein: CASSRTARNTIYF
CDR3 DNA: TGTGCCAGCAGTCGGACAGCTAGAAACACCATATATTTT

V gene: TRBV7-3
clone size: -
D gene: -
J gene: TRBJ2-1
CDR3 protein: CASSLGHGLLDEQFF
CDR3 DNA: TGTGCCAGCAGCTTAGGGCATGGTCTCTTGGATGAGCAGTTCTTC

V gene: TRBV19
clone size: few
D gene: -
J gene: TRBJ1-2
CDR3 protein: CASSIDRGKNNYGYTF
CDR3 DNA: TGTGCCAGTAGTATAGATCGAGGGAAGAATAACTATGGCTACACCTTC

V gene: TRBV7-2
clone size: -
D gene: TRBD1
J gene: TRBJ1-2
CDR3 protein: CASSRMTGNYGYTF
CDR3 DNA: TGTGCCAGCAGCCGTATGACAGGGAACTATGGCTACACCTTC